These 9 T cell receptor beta chains were sequenced from one sample in a study of blood T cells in healthy people across ages. Primed by a sample-barcoded 5' primer and a J-beta primer mix, a second PCR proceeded for roughly 7 to 11 cycles. TCRdb re-called the 5' RACE reads with MiXCR, one entry per CDR3 protein. Of 2 million or so distinct CDR3 sequences in the sample, roughly 49% were seen once. Specimen: blood. These receptors originate from a woman in her thirties or forties in good health.

This clonotype was picked up one time. The J gene is TRBJ2-4, the V gene TRBV9; 7 nucleotides agree with TRBD1. The end of the DNA is better explained by TRBJ2-5, so the J call may be wrong. The CDR3 runs to 16 residues. CDR1 is SGDLS, CDR2 YYNGEE, per germline. The CDR3 spells CASSDTDREIGETQYF. In DNA form, the CDR3 reads TGTGCCAGCAGTGATACCGACAGGGAGATTGGAGAGACCCAGTACTTC.

At least ten counts were recorded for this clonotype. The rearrangement joins TRBV29-1 to TRBJ2-7, with D possibly being TRBD1 (6 bases). V dropped 7 bases and J dropped 3 bases, with 10 bases sitting between them. Germline V gene data show CDR1 as SQVTM and CDR2 as ANQGSEA. The CDR3 extends over 11 amino acids. CDR3 loop: CSAGQSYEQYF. The CDR3 DNA sequence: TGCAGCGCTGGACAGAGCTACGAGCAGTACTTC.

This chain's CDR3 is CASSLRTSDEQFF. In DNA, the CDR3 is TGTGCCAGCAGCTTGCGAACTAGCGATGAGCAGTTCTTC. V and J are TRBV7-3 and TRBJ2-1; 7 bases match TRBD2. This CDR3 has 13 amino acids. V trimming: 3 bases; J trimming: 8 bases; junction bases outside the gene matches: 4. The germline gives CDR1 SGHTA, CDR2 FQGTGA. The full variable domain, in which reference TRBV7-3 and TRBJ2-1 provide the parts outside the CDR3, is GAGVSQTPSNKVTEKGKYVELRCDPISGHTALYWYRQSLGQGPEFLIYFQGTGAADDSGLPNDRFFAVRPEGSVSTLKIQRTERGDSAVYLCASSLRTSDEQFFGPGTRLTVL.

The chain links TRBV29-1 to TRBJ2-1; TRBD2 matches 10 bases. This CDR3 region has 15 residues. V was pared by 5 bases and J by 3 bases, with 7 bases of the junction left unmatched. Germline values: CDR1 SQVTM, CDR2 ANQGSEA. The CDR3: CSVSGLAGDYNEQFF. The CDR3 nucleotides read TGCAGCGTTTCGGGCCTAGCGGGGGACTACAATGAGCAGTTCTTC.

The CDR3 reads CASSHSTLLNEKLFF. Written as DNA, the CDR3 is TGTGCCAGCAGCCACTCCACCCTTCTTAATGAAAAACTGTTTTTT. The chain links TRBV16 to TRBJ1-4; D is uncertain. Trimming stripped 3 bases from V and 4 bases from J, with 12 bases between. This CDR3 spans 15 amino acids. In germline, CDR1 is KGHSY, CDR2 FQNENV.

CDR3 in DNA: TGTGCCAGCAGCTTAGCGTCCGGGACAGGGCGCCTCTACAATGAGCAGTTCTTC. Its translation: CASSLASGTGRLYNEQFF. J is TRBJ2-1 and V is TRBV7-6, with TRBD1 identical over 9 bases. V trimming: 0 bases; J trimming: 3 bases; junction bases outside the gene matches: 9. The CDR3 totals 18 residues. CDR1 and CDR2 from the germline V gene are SGHVS and FNYEAQ.

About this clonotype itself: The junction shows a germline mismatch at one end, possibly a read error. The chain links TRBV27 to TRBJ2-1, with TRBD1 as a possible D gene (5 bases). CDR3 length: 15 amino acids. Germline-derived CDR1 and CDR2 are MNHEY and SMNVEV (reference sequence). The DNA for the CDR3 is TGTTCCAGCAGTTTATCGGCAGGGTCCTACAATGAGCAGTTCTTC. It yields the protein CSSSLSAGSYNEQFF.

This chain links TRBV6-2 or TRBV6-3 with TRBJ2-7, with D tentatively TRBD2 (5 bases). This CDR3 comprises 16 residues. V was cut by 3 bases and J by 7 bases, with 22 bases left in between. Germline-derived CDR1 and CDR2 are MNHEY and SVGEGT. Here the CDR3 DNA reads TGTGCCAGCAGTTATCCCGCGGGCGGATTAGGGAATGAGCAGTACTTC. Protein sequence: CASSYPAGGLGNEQYF.

This chain joins TRBV28 and TRBJ2-1; no reliable D call. The length of the CDR3 is 14 residues. Germline V CDR1 and CDR2: MDHEN, SYDVKM. Trimming removed 6 bases from V and 5 bases from J, with 14 bases in between. Here the CDR3 reads CASSPAGRNNEQFF. In DNA form, the CDR3 reads TGTGCCAGCAGCCCAGCTGGCAGGAACAATGAGCAGTTCTTC.